These 26 T cell receptor beta chains were all obtained from the same sample, sequenced in a study of T-cell reconstitution after alpha-beta-depleted transplantation in children. Preparation of the TCRbeta library was carried out with unique molecular identifiers. TCRdb fed the PCR reads into MiXCR, producing one record per CDR3 protein. The sample has roughly 500,000 distinct CDR3 sequences; roughly 33% are singletons. The sample consisted of PBMCs from the stem cell graft donor, taken from the stem cell graft. These receptor sequences come from a human donor who donated a stem cell graft to a child with aplastic anemia.

This clonotype was counted only a few times. V is TRBV4-2 and J is TRBJ2-7; possible D gene TRBD1, 6 bases. The CDR3 length is 14 residues. Between the trimmed V and J ends, which lost 4 bases and 4 bases, there was a span of 14 bases. The germline V gene encodes CDR1 LGHNA and CDR2 YNFKEQ. The CDR3 DNA follows: TGTGCCAGCAGCCGTACAGGGATGGGATACGAGCAGTACTTC. Translating it yields CASSRTGMGYEQYF.

This chain connects TRBV5-6 to TRBJ2-1, with 10 bases identical to TRBD1. The CDR3 sequence is 14 residues long. CDR1 and CDR2 from the germline V gene are SGHDT and YYEEEE. The ends lost 3 bases at V and 3 bases at J; junction bases unmatched: 0. The CDR3 DNA sequence: TGTGCCAGCAGCTGGACAGGGGGCTACAATGAGCAGTTCTTC. This translates into CASSWTGGYNEQFF. Using reference TRBV5-6 and TRBJ2-1 for the parts outside the CDR3, the full variable domain is DAGVTQSPTHLIKTRGQQVTLRCSPKSGHDTVSWYQQALGQGPQFIFQYYEEEERQRGNFPDRFSGHQFPNYSSELNVNALLLGDSALYLCASSWTGGYNEQFFGPGTRLTVL.

The chain couples TRBV2 to TRBJ2-3; 8 nucleotides match TRBD2. From germline, CDR1 is SNHLY and CDR2 FYNNEI. The CDR3 loop spans 14 amino acids. The J segment lost 4 bases and the V segment lost 6 bases, leaving 6 bases of the junction unmatched. Here the CDR3 reads CASSGAGGPDTQYF. CDR3 DNA: TGTGCCAGCAGCGGGGCGGGAGGCCCAGATACGCAGTATTTT.

The V and J genes are TRBV13 and TRBJ2-3; D gene unclear. The CDR3 runs to 15 residues. V dropped 8 bases and J dropped 5 bases, with 20 bases sitting between them. The V gene's germline CDR1 is PRHDT and CDR2 FYEKMQ (reference sequence). CDR3 sequence (DNA): TGTGCCAGCCTCCGACCGGGCCACGCTTTAGATACGCAGTATTTT. Protein product: CASLRPGHALDTQYF. Drawing the rest from reference TRBV13 and TRBJ2-3, the complete variable domain is AAGVIQSPRHLIKEKRETATLKCYPIPRHDTVYWYQQGPGQDPQFLISFYEKMQSDKGSIPDRFSAQQFSDYHSELNMSSLELGDSALYFCASLRPGHALDTQYFGPGTRLTVL.

This clonotype has a handful of counts. This chain joins TRBV6-2 or TRBV6-3 and TRBJ2-7; a possible D gene is TRBD2 (5 bases). V was pared by 4 bases and J by 4 bases, with 8 bases between. Germline assignment: CDR1 MNHEY and CDR2 SVGEGT. CDR3 length equals 12 residues. CDR3 amino acids: CASSLGRYEQYV. In DNA form, the CDR3 reads TGTGCCAGCAGTTTAGGGAGATACGAGCAGTACGTC.

The chain uses TRBV10-2 and TRBJ1-2, with D perhaps TRBD1 (5 bases). Germline V gene data show CDR1 as WSHSY and CDR2 as SAAADI. CDR3 length: 13 residues. V gave up 2 bases and J gave up 2 bases, with 6 bases separating them. CDR3 DNA sequence: TGCGCCAGCAGTGAGCGGGGGAACTATGGCTACACCTTC. It encodes CASSERGNYGYTF.

The chain joins TRBV20-1 to TRBJ2-2, with a tentative D call TRBD2 (6 bases). V lost 0 bases and J lost 3, with 14 bases in between. Germline lookup yields CDR1 DFQATT and CDR2 SNEGSKA (reference sequence). The CDR3 runs to 16 residues. CDR3: CSARDSGASDTGELFF. The CDR3 DNA follows: TGCAGTGCTAGAGATTCCGGGGCTAGCGACACCGGGGAGCTGTTTTTT.

The rearrangement links TRBV7-9 to TRBJ1-2, with D possibly matching TRBD1 (5 bases). Germline values: CDR1 SEHNR, CDR2 FQNEAQ (reference sequence). V lost 2 bases and J 2 bases, leaving 12 bases between the germline ends. The CDR3 extends over 15 amino acids. The CDR3: CASSLMGEENYGYTF. For the CDR3, the DNA is TGTGCCAGCAGCTTAATGGGGGAGGAAAACTATGGCTACACCTTC. The full variable domain, with the rest looked up from reference TRBV7-9 and TRBJ1-2, is DTGVSQNPRHKITKRGQNVTFRCDPISEHNRLYWYRQTLGQGPEFLTYFQNEAQLEKSRLLSDRFSAERPKGSFSTLEIQRTEQGDSAMYLCASSLMGEENYGYTFGSGTRLTVV.

This rearrangement joins TRBV12-3 or TRBV12-4 to TRBJ2-5, with a weak D call TRBD1 (6 bases). Trimming took 8 bases from V and 3 from J, leaving 13 bases between them. The CDR3 is 13 amino acids. The CDR3 protein is CASGTGRKETQYF. Here the CDR3 DNA reads TGTGCCAGCGGTACAGGGAGAAAAGAGACCCAGTACTTC.

The V and J genes are TRBV7-2 and TRBJ1-2, with D perhaps matching TRBD1 (6 bases). The CDR3 length is 15 residues. Germline assignment: CDR1 SGHTA and CDR2 FQGNSA. V lost 1 base, J lost 2 bases, and 11 bases lay in between. CDR3 sequence reads: CASSLGQEINYGYTF. The CDR3 coding sequence is TGTGCCAGCAGCTTAGGACAGGAGATAAACTATGGCTACACCTTC.

This clonotype was seen only a few times. The chain links TRBV7-2 to TRBJ2-7; possibly TRBD1 for D (6 bases). Germline V gives CDR1 SGHTA, CDR2 FQGNSA. The CDR3 runs to 16 residues. The ends were cut back, 0 bases at V and 0 bases at J, with 12 bases in the middle. The CDR3 is CASSLALAGDSYEQYF. In DNA form, the CDR3 reads TGTGCCAGCAGCTTAGCGCTAGCAGGGGACTCCTACGAGCAGTACTTC. Together with reference TRBV7-2 and TRBJ2-7, the CDR3 gives the full variable domain: GAGVSQSPSNKVTEKGKDVELRCDPISGHTALYWYRQSLGQGLEFLIYFQGNSAPDKSGLPSDRFSAERTGGSVSTLTIQRTQQEDSAVYLCASSLALAGDSYEQYFGPGTRLTVT.

V usage is TRBV6-1 and J usage is TRBJ2-7; D possibly matches TRBD1 or TRBD2 (7 bases each). The CDR3 has 17 residues. Per the germline V gene, CDR1 is MNHNS and CDR2 is SASEGT. V gave up 6 bases and J gave up 2 bases, with 23 bases separating them. This CDR3 reads CASSPRQGPGTTYEQYV. The CDR3 DNA reads as TGTGCCAGCAGCCCCAGACAGGGTCCCGGGACTACCTACGAGCAGTACGTC.

The gene calls are TRBV7-2 and TRBJ1-6; 7 bases agree with TRBD1. The CDR3 spans 15 residues. J lost 9 bases, V lost 4 bases, and 9 bases had no gene match. CDR1 SGHTA and CDR2 FQGNSA come from the germline V gene. The CDR3 DNA follows: TGTGCCAGCAGCTCTAGACAGGGCCAGGGTTCACCCCTCCACTTT. This gives the protein CASSSRQGQGSPLHF.

The chain employs TRBV29-1 and TRBJ1-2, with 7 bases that match TRBD1. The CDR3 is 15 amino acids. The trim removed 5 bases at V and 3 bases at J, leaving 12 bases unmatched. Per the germline V gene, CDR1 is SQVTM and CDR2 is ANQGSEA. The CDR3 reads CSVRDRATGDYGYTF. The CDR3 DNA reads TGCAGCGTTCGAGACAGGGCTACGGGGGACTATGGCTACACCTTC.

This clonotype was seen a handful of times. This rearrangement joins TRBV2 to TRBJ2-1; D might be TRBD1 or TRBD2, each matching 5 bases. With 6 bases removed from V and 0 bases from J, the gap between germline ends came to 15 bases. The germline CDR1 and CDR2 sequences are SNHLY and FYNNEI. The CDR3 loop spans 16 amino acids. The CDR3 nucleotides are TGTGCCAGCAGAAAGGGGCGGGTAAGCTCCTACAATGAGCAGTTCTTC. This gives the protein CASRKGRVSSYNEQFF.

The chain carries TRBV7-2 and TRBJ1-5, with TRBD1 matching 9 bases. This CDR3 has 15 residues. Germline lookup yields CDR1 SGHTA and CDR2 FQGNSA. The ends lost 2 bases at V and 7 bases at J; junction bases unmatched: 6. The CDR3 here is CASSLNTGGLQPQHF. The CDR3 DNA reads as TGTGCCAGCAGCTTAAACACAGGGGGCCTGCAGCCCCAGCATTTT. Based on the CDR3 plus reference TRBV7-2 and TRBJ1-5, the full variable domain is GAGVSQSPSNKVTEKGKDVELRCDPISGHTALYWYRQSLGQGLEFLIYFQGNSAPDKSGLPSDRFSAERTGGSVSTLTIQRTQQEDSAVYLCASSLNTGGLQPQHFGDGTRLSIL.

The gene calls are TRBV7-9 and TRBJ2-7; TRBD2 agrees at 9 bases. This CDR3 comprises 16 residues. The V segment lost 6 bases and the J segment 2 bases; nucleotides outside the gene matches: 11. Germline V gene lookup returns CDR1 SEHNR and CDR2 FQNEAQ (reference sequence). CDR3 DNA sequence: TGTGCCAGCAGTAGCCCCGGGACTAGCTTAACCTACGAGCAGTACTTC. Its protein is CASSSPGTSLTYEQYF.

The V gene is TRBV5-1, the J gene TRBJ2-5; 10 positions agree with TRBD2. The CDR3 spans 14 residues. V gave up 3 bases and J gave up 5 bases; unmatched junction bases: 4. CDR1 and CDR2 (germline): SGHRS, YFSETQ. CDR3: CASSSTAGGETQYF. CDR3 nucleotide sequence: TGCGCCAGCAGCTCGACAGCGGGAGGGGAGACCCAGTACTTC.

This clonotype was counted a single time. V and J are TRBV5-1 and TRBJ2-1, with 11 bases aligning to TRBD2. V dropped 4 bases and J dropped 7; count of bases not matched to a gene: 10. Germline loops: CDR1 SGHRS, CDR2 YFSETQ. The CDR3 covers 16 residues. Here the CDR3 reads CASSQLLAGDRNEQFF. The CDR3 nucleotides read TGCGCCAGCAGCCAATTACTAGCGGGAGATAGGAATGAGCAGTTCTTC.

The rearrangement uses TRBV7-2 and TRBJ2-1; TRBD2 matches at 14 bases. CDR3 length equals 17 residues. J gave up 7 bases and V 5 bases, and 10 bases lay outside the gene matches. Looked up from germline, CDR1 is SGHTA and CDR2 is FQGNSA. CDR3 sequence (DNA): TGTGCCAGCAGCCTACAGATGACTAGCGGGGGGGGTAATGAGCAGTTCTTC. Its protein is CASSLQMTSGGGNEQFF.

The V gene is TRBV20-1, the J gene TRBJ2-1; D is undetermined. The germline V gene encodes CDR1 DFQATT and CDR2 SNEGSKA (reference sequence). The CDR3 totals 15 residues. Trimming cost V 4 bases and J 9 bases, with 22 bases left between them. The CDR3 sequence is CSAIPAAPRGVEQFF. CDR3 bases: TGCAGTGCTATCCCCGCAGCGCCTAGAGGCGTTGAGCAGTTCTTC.

There are a few counts of this clonotype. The rearrangement uses TRBV12-3 or TRBV12-4 and TRBJ2-7; possible D gene TRBD2, 7 bases. The CDR3 has 13 amino acids. With 3 bases removed from V and 2 bases from J, the gap between germline ends came to 8 bases. The CDR3 sequence: CASSFGGPYEQYV. CDR3 in DNA: TGTGCCAGCAGTTTCGGGGGGCCCTACGAGCAGTACGTC.

The V and J genes are TRBV6-2 or TRBV6-3 and TRBJ1-2, with D possibly TRBD1 on 5 matching bases. CDR1 is MNHEY and CDR2 is SVGEGT in the germline V gene. Trimming shortened V by 6 bases and J by 0 bases, and 11 bases separated the two germline ends. The CDR3 has 14 residues. This CDR3 is CASRSSRANYGYTF. As DNA, the CDR3 is TGTGCCAGCAGATCGTCCAGGGCTAACTATGGCTACACCTTC.

This chain joins TRBV10-2 and TRBJ1-1; D gene uncertain. CDR1 WSHSY and CDR2 SAAADI come from the germline V gene. The CDR3 is made up of 11 amino acids. The V and J ends lost 0 bases and 11 bases respectively, with 7 bases between them. The DNA of the CDR3 is TGCGCCAGCAGTGAGTCGACTCGGGCTTTCTTT. Amino acids: CASSESTRAFF.

This chain links TRBV27 with TRBJ2-1, with 7 bases that match TRBD1. J lost 15 bases, V lost 6 bases, and 14 bases had no gene match. Germline lookup yields CDR1 MNHEY and CDR2 SMNVEV (reference sequence). The CDR3 spans 13 residues. CDR3 in DNA: TGTGCCAGCAGGCCCAAGGGGAGACAGGGCAGGTTCTTC. Amino acid sequence: CASRPKGRQGRFF.

This clonotype was observed a handful of times. The chain uses TRBV5-1 and TRBJ1-4; perhaps TRBD1 as D (5 bases). V was clipped by 4 bases and J by 1 base, with 17 bases between them. The CDR3 has 17 residues. Germline V lookup: CDR1 SGHRS, CDR2 YFSETQ. The DNA for the CDR3 is TGCGCCAGCAGCCAAGGGACGGCGAGGGTAACTAATGAAAAACTGTTTTTT. It translates to CASSQGTARVTNEKLFF.